Below, 15 T cell receptor beta chains from the same sample are listed, as sequenced in a study of early T cells in non-severe SARS-CoV-2 infection (dated by TCRdb to the early 2020s). Libraries came from 5' RACE. The sequencer was a NextSeq 500. TCRdb passed the public sequencing reads through fastp at Q25 and MiXCR, retaining productive beta sequences. Every CDR3 protein is listed once, alongside the most common genes and DNA of its rows. The sample table contains around 77,000 distinct CDR3 sequences; only one count was recorded for about 14% of them. Clones ranked in the top ten supply 3% to 4.5% of the sample. The source was whole blood, collected at baseline. Receptors originate from an adult who was a healthcare worker with PCR-confirmed SARS-CoV-2 infection or an uninfected control (not recorded which).

The chain couples TRBV5-1 to TRBJ2-7; no reliable D call. CDR3 size: 14 residues. The V gene lost 0 bases and the J gene lost 3 bases, with 10 bases spanning the gap. Germline CDR1 SGHRS, CDR2 YFSETQ. Here the CDR3 reads CASSLDGQNYEQYF. The DNA of the CDR3 is TGCGCCAGCAGCTTGGACGGCCAAAACTACGAGCAGTACTTC.

V usage is TRBV20-1 and J usage is TRBJ2-5, with D hard to call. This CDR3 region has 11 residues. Deletions cut 6 bases from V and 2 bases from J, with 7 bases between. Germline V lookup: CDR1 DFQATT, CDR2 SNEGSKA (reference sequence). The CDR3 region has the DNA TGCAGTGCGCACATTCAAGAGACCCAGTACTTC. Protein: CSAHIQETQYF.

This clonotype was seen at least ten times. This sequence joins TRBV13 and TRBJ2-7; 9 bases are shared with TRBD1. V gave up 5 bases and J gave up 2 bases; unmatched junction bases: 4. In germline, CDR1 is PRHDT, CDR2 FYEKMQ (reference sequence). CDR3 length equals 14 residues. The CDR3 DNA reads TGTGCCAGCAGCCCCCGGGACAGGGCCTACGAGCAGTACTTC. Protein product: CASSPRDRAYEQYF. Filled out from reference TRBV13 and TRBJ2-7, the complete variable domain reads AAGVIQSPRHLIKEKRETATLKCYPIPRHDTVYWYQQGPGQDPQFLISFYEKMQSDKGSIPDRFSAQQFSDYHSELNMSSLELGDSALYFCASSPRDRAYEQYFGPGTRLTVT.

The V call is TRBV20-1, the J call TRBJ2-3, with 8 bases aligning to TRBD2. CDR3 size: 12 residues. Germline V gene data show CDR1 as DFQATT and CDR2 as SNEGSKA (reference sequence). V lost 5 bases, J lost 9 bases, and 7 bases stayed unmatched. CDR3 nucleotides: TGCAGTGCTTCCGAACCGGGAGGGACGCAGTATTTT. Translating gives CSASEPGGTQYF.

In this sample, this clonotype turned up a few times. This chain uses TRBV3-1 with TRBJ2-7, with 8 bases that match TRBD1. V shed 4 bases and J 0 bases; nucleotides not matched to a gene: 5. CDR1 LGHDT and CDR2 YNNKEL come from the germline V gene (reference sequence). This CDR3 has 15 amino acids. The CDR3 DNA is TGTGCCAGCAGCCCTCGGACAGGGAACTCCTACGAGCAGTACTTC. Its translation: CASSPRTGNSYEQYF.

This clonotype was seen only a few times. CDR3 sequence: CASSLGRQQETQYF. CDR3 sequence (DNA): TGTGCCAGCAGCCTCGGACGGCAACAAGAGACCCAGTACTTC. This chain links TRBV7-8 with TRBJ2-5; the D is unclear. V lost 5 bases and J lost 2, with 12 bases in between. The CDR3 runs to 14 residues. Germline V gives CDR1 SGHVS, CDR2 FQNEAQ.

At least ten counts were recorded for this clonotype. The chain recombines TRBV3-1 with TRBJ2-2; maybe TRBD1 (6 bases). The V end lost 8 bases, the J end lost 6 bases, and 25 bases lay between the germline ends. The CDR3 spans 17 residues. CDR1 and CDR2 from the germline V gene are LGHDT and YNNKEL (reference sequence). The CDR3 spells CASYSTKTGLAAGELFF. For the CDR3, the DNA is TGTGCCAGCTACAGTACCAAGACAGGTTTGGCCGCCGGGGAGCTGTTTTTT.

This chain joins TRBV25-1 and TRBJ2-1; 10 bases align to TRBD1. The CDR3 contains 15 residues. CDR1 MGHDK and CDR2 SYGVNS come from the germline V gene. V shed 8 bases, J shed 1 base, and the junction held 5 bases outside the gene matches. The CDR3 nucleotides read TGTGCCAGCCTTGAGGACAGGGGGTCCTACAATGAGCAGTTCTTC. Translating it yields CASLEDRGSYNEQFF.

This clonotype was counted between two and nine times. The chain uses TRBV6-7 and TRBJ1-5; possibly TRBD1 for D (6 bases). TRBV6-7 is an open reading frame whose function is uncertain. The V end lost 5 bases, the J end lost 3 bases, and 14 bases lay between the germline ends. The CDR3 extends over 15 amino acids. DNA of the CDR3: TGTGCCAGCAGTCGAGGGACACGTCACAATCAGCCCCAGCATTTT. This sequence encodes CASSRGTRHNQPQHF.

This clonotype was seen many times. This chain links TRBV12-3 or TRBV12-4 with TRBJ2-2, with D hard to call. V lost 7 bases to trimming and J lost 2 bases, with 5 bases between them. The CDR3 spans 12 residues. Here the CDR3 reads CASTLNTGELFF. Written as DNA, the CDR3 is TGTGCCAGCACCCTAAACACCGGGGAGCTGTTTTTT.

The table lists this clonotype with a few counts. The chain links TRBV4-1 to TRBJ2-3; no clear D. The CDR3 covers 16 residues. V lost 0 bases, J lost 0 bases, and 10 bases lay in between. The germline V gene encodes CDR1 MGHRA and CDR2 YSYEKL. The CDR3 spells CASSQEGGRSTDTQYF. CDR3 bases: TGCGCCAGCAGCCAAGAAGGCGGCCGAAGCACAGATACGCAGTATTTT.

This clonotype was seen more than once but under ten times. This rearrangement joins TRBV7-9 to TRBJ2-5, with a possible D match to TRBD2 (5 bases). The CDR3 contains 13 residues. The V gene lost 5 bases and the J gene lost 2 bases, with 9 bases spanning the gap. CDR1 and CDR2 from the germline V gene are SEHNR and FQNEAQ (reference sequence). CDR3 in amino acids: CASSPRGQETQYF. The DNA of the CDR3 is TGTGCCAGCAGCCCCCGCGGGCAAGAGACCCAGTACTTC.

This clonotype came up a few times. The rearrangement uses TRBV6-2 or TRBV6-3 and TRBJ1-1, with D hard to call. CDR1 is MNHEY, CDR2 SVGEGT, per germline. V was trimmed by 7 bases and J by 2 bases, leaving 17 bases between them. CDR3 length: 15 amino acids. The chain's CDR3 is CASTPARQTNTEAFF. The CDR3 DNA reads as TGTGCCAGCACCCCAGCAAGGCAGACAAACACTGAAGCTTTCTTT.

This clonotype was recorded a few times. The gene calls are TRBV5-5 and TRBJ2-1, with D perhaps TRBD2 (5 bases). The V and J ends lost 0 bases and 11 bases respectively, with 9 bases between them. Germline V gene sequence: CDR1 SGHKS, CDR2 YYEKEE (reference sequence). The CDR3 is made up of 12 amino acids. The DNA for the CDR3 is TGTGCCAGCAGCTTGGAGCTAGCTAAGCAGTTCTTC. As protein: CASSLELAKQFF.

This clonotype was counted between two and nine times. This rearrangement joins TRBV5-1 to TRBJ2-3, with 10 bases matching TRBD2. This CDR3 comprises 14 residues. J lost 6 bases, V lost 5 bases, and 6 bases had no gene match. Germline V gene data show CDR1 as SGHRS and CDR2 as YFSETQ. The CDR3, as DNA: TGCGCCAGCAGACGGGGACTAGCGTTGGATACGCAGTATTTT. Its protein is CASRRGLALDTQYF.